The source of this TCR beta chain is a study of T cell changes during pregnancy in multiple sclerosis. Assay: immunoSEQ multiplex PCR; the TCRdb copy retains only in-frame clones and omits some. The sample comprises over 45,000 clones, 85% to 90% of which are singletons, and under 2% rests with the top ten. CDR3 length equals 15 residues. After removal of 7 bases from V and 9 bases from J, the junction contained 17 bases not matched to a gene. In germline, CDR1 is SGHTA, CDR2 FQGNSA. The starting material was peripheral blood, obtained in the first trimester of pregnancy. The source is a female donor with multiple sclerosis, enrolled in a pregnancy study. This chain links TRBV7-2 with TRBJ2-7; 8 bases are a match to TRBD1. CDR3 nucleotides: TGTGCCAGCAACCGAAGGGACAGGTTCCCTCGGGGGCAGTACTTC. This sequence encodes CASNRRDRFPRGQYF.